A single sample gave rise to the 16 T cell receptor beta chains below, sequenced in a study of OX40 agonist ivuxolimab in advanced cancers. TCRdb keeps only in-frame clones here, not all; method: immunoSEQ multiplex PCR. The sample yields approximately 58,000 clones, 75% to 80% seen once. This sample comprised CD4+ or CD8+ T cells sorted from blood, obtained in a trial of the OX40 agonist ivuxolimab. Every receptor here comes from an adult with an advanced solid tumor such as melanoma, head and neck, liver or kidney cancer.

The rearrangement uses TRBV11-2 and TRBJ2-2, with TRBD2 matching over 9 bases. Germline CDR1 SGHAT, CDR2 FQNNGV. CDR3 length: 16 amino acids. V trimming: 4 bases; J trimming: 5 bases; junction bases outside the gene matches: 8. CDR3 region: CASSSIAGGPTGELFF. The CDR3, as DNA: TGTGCCAGCAGCTCAATCGCGGGAGGGCCGACCGGGGAGCTGTTTTTT.

This clone was seen more than once but under ten times. The chain combines TRBV11-2 with TRBJ1-1; TRBD1 might be the D (5 bases). The CDR3 is made up of 15 amino acids. Trimming took off 5 bases at V and 4 bases at J, with 17 bases between the two ends. CDR1 is SGHAT and CDR2 is FQNNGV in the germline V gene. CDR3: CASSLPTVGGTEAFF. CDR3 nucleotides: TGTGCCAGCAGCCTTCCCACCGTCGGGGGCACTGAAGCTTTCTTT.

The J gene is TRBJ1-3, the V gene TRBV5-1; tentatively, D is TRBD1 (5 bases). Trimming stripped 0 bases from V and 4 bases from J, with 8 bases between. CDR3 length: 14 amino acids. Germline loops: CDR1 SGHRS, CDR2 YFSETQ. The DNA of the CDR3 is TGCGCCAGCAGCTTGGAGGGGTCCGGAAACACCATATATTTT. Its protein is CASSLEGSGNTIYF.

The chain joins TRBV11-2 to TRBJ2-5; TRBD1 aligns across 10 bases. Germline V gives CDR1 SGHAT, CDR2 FQNNGV. The CDR3 spans 14 residues. V shed 5 bases, J shed 2 bases, and the junction held 2 bases outside the gene matches. The CDR3 protein is CASSADRGQETQYF. CDR3 bases: TGTGCCAGCAGCGCGGACAGGGGGCAAGAGACCCAGTACTTC.

The chain has TRBV4-3 and TRBJ2-3; TRBD2 agrees at 9 bases. CDR3 size: 15 residues. J lost 7 bases, V lost 1 base, and 6 bases had no gene match. In germline, CDR1 is LGHNA, CDR2 YSLEER. As DNA, the CDR3 is TGCGCCAGCAGCCAAGGGCTAGCGGGGCAATATACGCAGTATTTT. It translates to CASSQGLAGQYTQYF.

This clone has more than one count but fewer than ten. The CDR3 bases are TGTGCCTCCCGGGCCACTGGGCCGGGGGAGCAGTACTTC. It is translated as CASRATGPGEQYF. The genes are TRBV19 and TRBJ2-7, with D maybe TRBD2 (5 bases). Trimming pared 11 bases from V and 7 bases from J, leaving 21 bases between. This CDR3 contains 13 residues. Per germline, CDR1 LNHDA and CDR2 SQIVND (reference sequence).

The table lists this clone with a few counts. The chain has TRBV19 and TRBJ2-2, with TRBD1 matching over 7 bases. The CDR3 spans 15 residues. Germline trimming cut 6 bases from V and 1 base from J; bases unmatched to any gene: 5. Looked up from germline, CDR1 is LNHDA and CDR2 is SQIVND (reference sequence). For the CDR3, the DNA is TGTGCCAGTAGGACGGGACAGCGGAACACCGGGGAGCTGTTTTTT. It codes for CASRTGQRNTGELFF.

This chain connects TRBV7-6 to TRBJ2-7; weak D call: TRBD2 (7 bases). The V end was cut by 1 base, the J end by 7 bases, with 11 bases between. CDR1 and CDR2 (germline): SGHVS, FNYEAQ. The CDR3 sequence is 13 residues long. CDR3: CASSLVGGGEQYF. CDR3 nucleotides: TGTGCCAGCAGCTTAGTAGGGGGGGGAGAGCAGTACTTC.

Worth noting for this clone: The same CDR3 arises from other DNA sequences in this sample as well. J is TRBJ1-2 and V is TRBV14, with D perhaps TRBD1 (6 bases). Trimming stripped 2 bases from V and 4 bases from J, with 8 bases between. CDR3 length: 13 amino acids. Germline-derived CDR1 and CDR2 are SGHDN and FVKESK. The chain's CDR3 is CASSQTRGYGYTF. CDR3 nucleotides: TGTGCCAGCAGCCAAACCAGGGGCTATGGCTACACCTTC.

The chain links TRBV7-3 to TRBJ1-2; D might be TRBD1 (6 bases). The CDR3 is 16 residues long. Germline V CDR1 and CDR2: SGHTA, FQGTGA. The V end was cut by 2 bases, the J end by 8 bases, with 21 bases between. CDR3 amino acids: CASSLALGGREGGYTF. CDR3 nucleotides: TGTGCCAGCAGCTTAGCGCTGGGGGGCAGGGAGGGCGGCTACACCTTC.

The gene calls are TRBV23-1 and TRBJ1-2; tentative D call: TRBD1 (5 bases). TRBV23-1 is marked as an open reading frame, function uncertain. V was cut by 0 bases and J by 8 bases, with 10 bases left in between. CDR3 length: 13 residues. This chain's CDR3 is CASSQSPGGGYTF. In DNA, the CDR3 is TGCGCCAGCAGTCAATCGCCGGGGGGGGGCTACACCTTC.

This sequence joins TRBV30 and TRBJ1-4, with 7 positions matching TRBD1. Germline V gene data show CDR1 as GTSNPN and CDR2 as SVGIG (reference sequence). The CDR3 sequence is 13 residues long. The V gene end was trimmed by 4 bases and the J gene end by 10 bases; junction bases not matched to a gene: 9. The CDR3 DNA is TGTGCCTGGAAAGGGACAGTAGCGGGAAAACTGTTTTTT. It codes for CAWKGTVAGKLFF.

The chain employs TRBV5-5 and TRBJ2-2, with D perhaps TRBD2 (6 bases). The V end was cut by 2 bases, the J end by 1 base, with 9 bases between. The CDR3 has 15 residues. Germline lookup yields CDR1 SGHKS and CDR2 YYEKEE (reference sequence). CDR3 protein: CASSFRRVNTGELFF. CDR3 in DNA: TGTGCCAGCAGCTTCAGGAGGGTGAACACCGGGGAGCTGTTTTTT.

About this clone: No conserved phenylalanine or tryptophan is present at the end of the CDR3, so a read error is the likely explanation. No DNA is shown, since the ends of the CDR3 on it are uncertain; the CDR3 is the one TCRdb lists. V gene TRBV6-1 combines with J gene TRBJ1-4. Both ends counted, the CDR3 spans 11 residues. CDR1 and CDR2 (germline): MNHNS, SASEGT. CDR3 sequence: CASSYEGDDRG.

The rearrangement links TRBV27 to TRBJ2-6; no reliable D call. The V end lost 2 bases, the J end lost 0 bases, and 5 bases lay between the germline ends. This CDR3 region has 15 residues. The germline gives CDR1 MNHEY, CDR2 SMNVEV (reference sequence). As DNA, the CDR3 is TGTGCCAGCAGTTTAAGGAGCTCTGGGGCCAACGTCCTGACTTTC. Residues: CASSLRSSGANVLTF.

The rearrangement joins TRBV7-9 to TRBJ1-5; TRBD1 matches 7 bases. Trimming took 5 bases from V and 12 from J; bases not matched to a gene: 10. Germline V gives CDR1 SEHNR, CDR2 FQNEAQ (reference sequence). The CDR3 loop spans 13 amino acids. The CDR3 protein is CASSRGGQVGQHF. In nucleotides, the CDR3 is TGTGCCAGCAGCCGGGGCGGACAGGTCGGCCAGCATTTT.